A single sample is the source of the 24 T cell receptor beta chains below, sequenced in a study of shared clonotypes between healthy human individuals. Only in-frame clones appear in the TCRdb table, and some are missing; sequencing was by immunoSEQ multiplex PCR. The sample records about 340,000 clones, around four fifths being singletons. The sequencing sample was made of memory CD4+ T cells sorted from blood. Specified subset: CD45RA-negative fraction. Every receptor here comes from a man aged 30 to 45 in good health.

V is TRBV11-3 and J is TRBJ2-2; tentatively, D is TRBD2 (6 bases). The V and J ends lost 1 base and 6 bases respectively, with 12 bases between them. Germline CDR1 is SGHNT and CDR2 is YENEEA. This CDR3 contains 15 residues. The CDR3 is CASSLAGVSAGELFF. The CDR3 DNA is TGTGCCAGCAGCTTAGCGGGAGTGTCAGCCGGGGAGCTGTTTTTT.

This clone was detected only a few times. This rearrangement joins TRBV9 to TRBJ2-6; tentatively, D is TRBD2 (5 bases). The length of the CDR3 is 15 residues. Trimming shortened V by 5 bases and J by 4 bases, and 13 bases separated the two germline ends. Germline CDR1 reads SGDLS; CDR2 reads YYNGEE. The CDR3 reads CASSKLDLGANVLTF. CDR3 coding DNA: TGTGCCAGCAGTAAACTAGATCTAGGGGCCAACGTCCTGACTTTC.

This clone was counted a single time. DNA of the CDR3: TGTGCCAGCAGCTATGACAGGGGGCGGTACAATGAGCAGTTCTTC. Translated, it gives CASSYDRGRYNEQFF. The rearrangement uses TRBV11-2 and TRBJ2-1; 10 nucleotides match TRBD1. Germline V CDR1 and CDR2: SGHAT, FQNNGV. This CDR3 has 15 amino acids. V was pared by 4 bases and J by 4 bases, with 4 bases of the junction left unmatched. The full variable domain, completed using reference TRBV11-2 and TRBJ2-1, is EAGVAQSPRYKIIEKRQSVAFWCNPISGHATLYWYQQILGQGPKLLIQFQNNGVVDDSQLPKDRFSAERLKGVDSTLKIQPAKLEDSAVYLCASSYDRGRYNEQFFGPGTRLTVL.

The chain employs TRBV6-5 and TRBJ2-7; D might be TRBD1 or TRBD2, each matching 5 bases. Germline V CDR1 and CDR2: MNHEY, SVGAGI. Deletions cut 3 bases from V and 2 bases from J, with 17 bases between. The CDR3 runs to 16 residues. The CDR3 reads CASSYSAGTFPYEQYF. The CDR3 nucleotides read TGTGCCAGCAGTTATTCCGCCGGGACCTTTCCCTACGAGCAGTACTTC.

The V gene is TRBV2, the J gene TRBJ2-3; D ambiguous. The germline gives CDR1 SNHLY, CDR2 FYNNEI. Trimming took 6 bases from V and 6 from J, leaving 10 bases between them. The CDR3 is 12 amino acids. CDR3 region: CASRAVADTQYF. CDR3 nucleotides: TGTGCCAGCAGGGCGGTTGCGGATACGCAGTATTTT.

The chain couples TRBV7-2 to TRBJ1-2; tentative D call: TRBD1 (5 bases). Deletions cut 4 bases from V and 2 bases from J, with 20 bases between. The CDR3 is 17 amino acids. Germline CDR1 reads SGHTA; CDR2 reads FQGNSA. The DNA of the CDR3 is TGTGCCAGCAGCTCCTCGGCGACAGTTATATTAAACTATGGCTACACCTTC. This codes for CASSSSATVILNYGYTF.

This clone came up once. This chain connects TRBV7-8 to TRBJ2-5; a weak D match, TRBD2 (5 bases). CDR1 is SGHVS, CDR2 FQNEAQ, per germline. Trimming shortened V by 1 base and J by 5 bases, and 17 bases separated the two germline ends. The CDR3 consists of 16 residues. The CDR3 loop reads CASSLDLLVIRETQYF. The CDR3 bases are TGTGCCAGCAGCTTAGATCTACTAGTCATCAGGGAGACCCAGTACTTC. The full variable domain, rest sourced from reference TRBV7-8 and TRBJ2-5, is GAGVSQSPRYKVAKRGQDVALRCDPISGHVSLFWYQQALGQGPEFLTYFQNEAQLDKSGLPSDRFFAERPEGSVSTLKIQRTQQEDSAVYLCASSLDLLVIRETQYFGPGTRLLVL.

As for this clone: Its ends do not fully match the called genes, so a read error is possible. V and J are TRBV7-3 and TRBJ1-1; a possible D gene is TRBD1 (6 bases). The germline CDR1 and CDR2 sequences are SGHTA and FQGTGA. The CDR3 has 13 residues. CDR3 DNA: TGTGCCAGCAGCTCAACAGGGAACGCTGAAGCTTTCTTT. Residues: CASSSTGNAEAFF.

A word on this clone: Sequence at one end of the junction differs from germline and may be a read error. The rearrangement joins TRBV15 to TRBJ1-4; 8 nucleotides agree with TRBD1. The germline CDR1 and CDR2 sequences are LNHNV and YYDKDF (reference sequence). This CDR3 is built from 15 residues. CDR3 in amino acids: CATSGDRGLFEKLFF. The CDR3 DNA is TGTGCCACCAGCGGAGACAGGGGACTGTTTGAAAAACTGTTTTTT.

The genes are TRBV15 and TRBJ1-2, with D possibly matching TRBD1 (6 bases). CDR1 and CDR2 from the germline V gene are LNHNV and YYDKDF (reference sequence). CDR3 length: 16 amino acids. V lost 0 bases and J lost 5, with 16 bases in between. The CDR3, as DNA: TGTGCCACCAGCAGAGATCATTCAGGGGAGGCGTATGGCTACACCTTC. It is translated as CATSRDHSGEAYGYTF. Looking up the rest from reference TRBV15 and TRBJ1-2 gives the full variable domain: DAMVIQNPRYQVTQFGKPVTLSCSQTLNHNVMYWYQQKSSQAPKLLFHYYDKDFNNEADTPDNFQSRRPNTSFCFLDIRSPGLGDTAMYLCATSRDHSGEAYGYTFGSGTRLTVV.

This clone was detected many times. The V call is TRBV27, the J call TRBJ2-7; possibly TRBD1 or TRBD2 for D (7 bases each). The ends were cut back, 3 bases at V and 2 bases at J, with 23 bases in the middle. The CDR3 consists of 18 residues. Germline V gives CDR1 MNHEY, CDR2 SMNVEV (reference sequence). CDR3 nucleotides: TGTGCCAGCAGTTTTGGGGGGGTCGGGACAGAACTTCCCTACGAGCAGTACTTC. It yields the protein CASSFGGVGTELPYEQYF.

This chain uses TRBV5-1 with TRBJ2-5, with D possibly matching TRBD2 (5 bases). The CDR3 length is 13 residues. V lost 3 bases to trimming and J lost 3 bases, with 9 bases between them. Looked up from germline, CDR1 is SGHRS and CDR2 is YFSETQ. CDR3 region: CASSWELEETQYF. Here the CDR3 DNA reads TGCGCCAGCAGCTGGGAGCTGGAAGAGACCCAGTACTTC.

V is TRBV4-1 and J is TRBJ2-1; a weak D match, TRBD2 (6 bases). Germline lookup yields CDR1 MGHRA and CDR2 YSYEKL. The CDR3 length is 16 residues. Trimming pared 4 bases from V and 6 bases from J, leaving 19 bases between. CDR3 residues: CASSRDRSGAGNEQFF. CDR3 bases: TGCGCCAGCAGCCGGGACCGTAGCGGAGCGGGCAATGAGCAGTTCTTC.

This rearrangement joins TRBV29-1 to TRBJ1-1, with 8 bases fitting TRBD1. Germline V gives CDR1 SQVTM, CDR2 ANQGSEA. The CDR3 is 13 amino acids. V dropped 3 bases and J dropped 6; count of bases not matched to a gene: 6. The CDR3 loop is CSVDMTGDSEAFF. In nucleotides, the CDR3 is TGCAGCGTTGATATGACAGGGGACTCTGAAGCTTTCTTT.

The chain couples TRBV10-1 to TRBJ2-7; D is undetermined. Germline V gives CDR1 WNHNN, CDR2 SYGVQD (reference sequence). This CDR3 has 15 residues. V gave up 5 bases and J gave up 2 bases, with 16 bases separating them. DNA for the CDR3: TGCGCCAGCAGTCGGAAGGGCTCTAACCCCTACGAGCAGTACTTC. Encoded protein: CASSRKGSNPYEQYF.

The J gene is TRBJ2-3, the V gene TRBV30; a weak D match, TRBD2 (6 bases). Between the trimmed V and J ends, which lost 2 bases and 3 bases, there was a span of 15 bases. Germline-derived CDR1 and CDR2 are GTSNPN and SVGIG (reference sequence). This CDR3 has 15 amino acids. The CDR3 protein is CAWSPPGSRTDTQYF. The CDR3 bases are TGTGCCTGGAGTCCCCCCGGGAGTAGGACAGATACGCAGTATTTT.

The V gene is TRBV2, the J gene TRBJ2-5; D not certain. Germline V gene data show CDR1 as SNHLY and CDR2 as FYNNEI. CDR3 length: 14 residues. V lost 7 bases, J lost 2 bases, and 14 bases lay in between. In nucleotides, the CDR3 is TGTGCCAGCAAGAAAGCCCAAGTACAAGAGACCCAGTACTTC. Translation gives CASKKAQVQETQYF. The full variable domain, in which reference TRBV2 and TRBJ2-5 provide the parts outside the CDR3, is EPEVTQTPSHQVTQMGQEVILRCVPISNHLYFYWYRQILGQKVEFLVSFYNNEISEKSEIFDDQFSVERPDGSNFTLKIRSTKLEDSAMYFCASKKAQVQETQYFGPGTRLLVL.

This clone was picked up a small number of times. CDR3 sequence: CASSIGGQGFDEQYF. The CDR3 DNA follows: TGTGCCAGTAGTATAGGGGGCCAGGGTTTCGACGAGCAGTACTTC. The chain employs TRBV19 and TRBJ2-7; tentatively, D is TRBD1 (5 bases). This CDR3 is built from 15 residues. V was pared by 1 base and J by 5 bases, with 15 bases between. Germline loops: CDR1 LNHDA, CDR2 SQIVND (reference sequence).

V is TRBV7-8 and J is TRBJ2-1; D remains unclear. There are 14 residues in the CDR3. V lost 5 bases to trimming and J lost 10 bases, with 18 bases between them. Looked up from germline, CDR1 is SGHVS and CDR2 is FQNEAQ. Here the CDR3 DNA reads TGTGCCAGCAGCCCGGCCCCCGGACGTGCGGAGCAGTTCTTC. Its translation: CASSPAPGRAEQFF.

The chain is built from TRBV7-5 and TRBJ2-1; the table's D call, TRBD2, has no DNA check behind it. TRBV7-5 is listed as a pseudogene. The CDR3 length is 15 residues. CDR3 sequence reads: CARTLPRDTYNEQFF. The CDR3 nucleotides read TGTGCCAGAACCCTTCCCCGGGATACCTACAATGAGCAGTTCTTC.

This clone has just one count. The V call is TRBV28, the J call TRBJ2-7, with D maybe TRBD2 (6 bases). The CDR3 sequence is 12 residues long. The germline V and J ends were trimmed by 0 bases and 7 bases, with 7 bases remaining between them. The germline CDR1 and CDR2 sequences are MDHEN and SYDVKM. Here the CDR3 DNA reads TGTGCCAGCAGTTTATGGGAGGGAGAGCAGTACTTC. The encoded protein is CASSLWEGEQYF.

The chain combines TRBV4-2 with TRBJ2-1; weak D call: TRBD2 (6 bases). The ends were cut back, 1 base at V and 0 bases at J, with 10 bases in the middle. The CDR3 covers 16 residues. CDR1 LGHNA and CDR2 YNFKEQ come from the germline V gene. CDR3 sequence reads: CASSQVSSGSYNEQFF. CDR3 sequence (DNA): TGTGCCAGCAGCCAAGTTAGTAGCGGCTCCTACAATGAGCAGTTCTTC.

The chain employs TRBV27 and TRBJ2-7; the D gene is possibly TRBD1 (6 bases). The ends were cut back, 8 bases at V and 0 bases at J, with 17 bases in the middle. Germline CDR1 MNHEY, CDR2 SMNVEV (reference sequence). The CDR3 has 15 amino acids. This CDR3 reads CASRWTDHSSYEQYF. CDR3 in DNA: TGTGCCAGCCGATGGACAGACCATAGCTCCTACGAGCAGTACTTC.

V usage is TRBV18 and J usage is TRBJ2-1; 10 bases agree with TRBD2. The CDR3 consists of 15 residues. Germline trimming cut 0 bases from V and 6 bases from J; bases unmatched to any gene: 2. In germline, CDR1 is KGHSH, CDR2 LQKENI. CDR3 amino acids: CASSPPAGGINEQFF. The CDR3 DNA follows: TGTGCCAGCTCACCACCAGCGGGAGGGATCAATGAGCAGTTCTTC.